The 32 T cell receptor beta chains below were found in one sample sequenced in a study of CD8 T cells in Susac syndrome (dated 2019 in TCRdb). Receptors were amplified or captured by the immunoSEQ multiplex PCR assay. RNA was extracted with the RNeasy kit and roughly 0.45 to 1 ug was reverse transcribed using random hexamers. TCRdb redid the processing of the public reads, applying fastp at Q25 and MiXCR, and retained in-frame beta chains. Each CDR3 protein gets just one entry, which takes the most common genes and DNA from the rows behind it. The sample yields 180,000 or so distinct CDR3 sequences; around 94% were counted once. 0.085% to 0.1% of the sample is in the top ten clones. Sequencing used CD4+ T cells from PBMCs. These receptor sequences come from a human donor with Susac syndrome.

This CDR3 is CSVGRQGGDGYTF. CDR3 in DNA: TGCAGCGTTGGTCGGCAGGGAGGGGATGGCTACACCTTC. The rearrangement links TRBV29-1 to TRBJ1-2, with D perhaps matching TRBD1 (5 bases). Trimming removed 4 bases from V and 6 bases from J, with 15 bases in between. CDR1 and CDR2 from the germline V gene are SQVTM and ANQGSEA. The CDR3 spans 13 residues.

The rearrangement links TRBV18 to TRBJ1-2, with D possibly being TRBD1 (6 bases). Germline values: CDR1 KGHSH, CDR2 LQKENI. V was cut by 0 bases and J by 5 bases, with 13 bases left in between. This CDR3 is built from 15 residues. The CDR3 spells CASSPPEKQGYGYTF. The CDR3 nucleotides are TGTGCCAGCTCACCACCGGAGAAACAGGGTTATGGCTACACCTTC. Full variable domain (outside the CDR3, taken from reference TRBV18 and TRBJ1-2): NAGVMQNPRHLVRRRGQEARLRCSPMKGHSHVYWYRQLPEEGLKFMVYLQKENIIDESGMPKERFSAEFPKEGPSILRIQQVVRGDSAAYFCASSPPEKQGYGYTFGSGTRLTVV.

V is TRBV24-1 and J is TRBJ2-3; D uncertain. The CDR3 has 17 amino acids. Germline CDR1 is KGHDR and CDR2 is SFDVKD. V dropped 0 bases and J dropped 0 bases, with 12 bases sitting between them. The CDR3, as DNA: TGTGCCACCAGTGATTTGGGTCCAGTTTCTAGCACAGATACGCAGTATTTT. This sequence encodes CATSDLGPVSSTDTQYF.

The CDR3 is CASTQSSGANVLTF. CDR3 in DNA: TGCGCCAGCACTCAATCCTCTGGGGCCAACGTCCTGACTTTC. The chain combines TRBV5-1 with TRBJ2-6, with D hard to call. The CDR3 is 14 residues long. The germline V gene has CDR1 SGHRS and CDR2 YFSETQ. Trimming took 6 bases from V and 0 from J, leaving 7 bases between them. The full variable domain, completed using reference TRBV5-1 and TRBJ2-6, is KAGVTQTPRYLIKTRGQQVTLSCSPISGHRSVSWYQQTPGQGLQFLFEYFSETQRNKGNFPGRFSGRQFSNSRSEMNVSTLELGDSALYLCASTQSSGANVLTFGAGSRLTVL.

The chain has TRBV4-3 and TRBJ1-4, with TRBD1 matching 7 bases. V shed 3 bases, J shed 3 bases, and the junction held 7 bases outside the gene matches. Germline V lookup: CDR1 LGHNA, CDR2 YSLEER. The CDR3 totals 16 residues. The CDR3 DNA reads as TGCGCCAGCAGCCAGGGCAGACAGGGTCCTAATGAAAAACTGTTTTTT. Its protein is CASSQGRQGPNEKLFF.

V gene TRBV20-1 combines with J gene TRBJ2-7; unclear D gene. Trimming pared 4 bases from V and 2 bases from J, leaving 24 bases between. This CDR3 comprises 17 residues. Germline assignment: CDR1 DFQATT and CDR2 SNEGSKA (reference sequence). CDR3 in amino acids: CSATDPEISGVAYEQYF. The DNA for the CDR3 is TGCAGTGCTACCGATCCGGAAATATCGGGCGTCGCCTACGAGCAGTACTTC.

The rearrangement joins TRBV18 to TRBJ2-2; D is uncertain. V lost 4 bases to trimming and J lost 1 base, with 7 bases between them. The CDR3 sequence is 14 residues long. Germline CDR1 reads KGHSH; CDR2 reads LQKENI. The CDR3 loop reads CASSLLENTGELFF. CDR3 DNA: TGTGCCAGCTCACTCCTAGAGAACACCGGGGAGCTGTTTTTT. Full variable domain (rest looked up from reference TRBV18 and TRBJ2-2): NAGVMQNPRHLVRRRGQEARLRCSPMKGHSHVYWYRQLPEEGLKFMVYLQKENIIDESGMPKERFSAEFPKEGPSILRIQQVVRGDSAAYFCASSLLENTGELFFGEGSRLTVL.

V gene TRBV3-1 combines with J gene TRBJ2-3; weak D call: TRBD2 (5 bases). Looked up from germline, CDR1 is LGHDT and CDR2 is YNNKEL (reference sequence). Trimming cost V 4 bases and J 2 bases, with 13 bases left between them. The CDR3 loop spans 15 amino acids. CDR3 sequence: CASSPRGSITDTQYF. The CDR3 DNA reads as TGTGCCAGCAGCCCTCGTGGGAGTATCACAGATACGCAGTATTTT.

V gene TRBV4-2 combines with J gene TRBJ2-1; D might be TRBD1 (5 bases). Trimming pared 0 bases from V and 10 bases from J, leaving 10 bases between. The CDR3 sequence is 13 residues long. Germline CDR1 reads LGHNA; CDR2 reads YNFKEQ. The CDR3 here is CASSQDGAWEQFF. CDR3 bases: TGTGCCAGCAGCCAAGATGGGGCCTGGGAGCAGTTCTTC.

The chain has TRBV15 and TRBJ1-1; no clear D. The CDR3 has 13 amino acids. Germline lookup yields CDR1 LNHNV and CDR2 YYDKDF (reference sequence). V was trimmed by 5 bases and J by 5 bases, leaving 12 bases between them. Written as DNA, the CDR3 is TGTGCCACCAGCTACTCCCCGGGAACTGAAGCTTTCTTT. Protein: CATSYSPGTEAFF.

J is TRBJ2-7 and V is TRBV3-1; D gene unclear. Germline V gene lookup returns CDR1 LGHDT and CDR2 YNNKEL (reference sequence). V was cut by 2 bases and J by 3 bases, with 2 bases left in between. The CDR3 is made up of 11 amino acids. The CDR3 region is CASSQNYEQYF. The CDR3 region has the DNA TGTGCCAGCAGCCAAAACTACGAGCAGTACTTC.

The CDR3 protein is CASSFPALGGELFF. CDR3 in DNA: TGTGCCAGCAGCTTCCCCGCCCTCGGGGGGGAGCTGTTTTTT. The chain employs TRBV11-2 and TRBJ2-2; D unclear. Looked up from germline, CDR1 is SGHAT and CDR2 is FQNNGV. The V gene lost 3 bases and the J gene lost 8 bases, with 13 bases spanning the gap. This CDR3 contains 14 residues. Full variable domain (rest looked up from reference TRBV11-2 and TRBJ2-2): EAGVAQSPRYKIIEKRQSVAFWCNPISGHATLYWYQQILGQGPKLLIQFQNNGVVDDSQLPKDRFSAERLKGVDSTLKIQPAKLEDSAVYLCASSFPALGGELFFGEGSRLTVL.

The CDR3 region has the DNA TGTGCCAGCTGGCCGGGGACAGGGGGCGAAAAACTGTTTTTT. The encoded protein is CASWPGTGGEKLFF. The J gene is TRBJ1-4, the V gene TRBV2; 12 bases agree with TRBD1. Germline lookup yields CDR1 SNHLY and CDR2 FYNNEI. With 8 bases clipped from V and 8 bases from J, the junction kept 6 bases outside the gene matches. CDR3 length equals 14 residues.

The chain is built from TRBV12-3 or TRBV12-4 and TRBJ2-3, with D hard to call. Trimming shortened V by 3 bases and J by 0 bases, and 7 bases separated the two germline ends. CDR3 length: 14 residues. The CDR3 sequence is CASSFSVSTDTQYF. The CDR3 DNA follows: TGTGCCAGCAGTTTCTCAGTTAGCACAGATACGCAGTATTTT.

V gene TRBV12-3 or TRBV12-4 combines with J gene TRBJ1-1; TRBD1 matches 8 bases. V shed 6 bases, J shed 5 bases, and the junction held 2 bases outside the gene matches. The CDR3 sequence is 12 residues long. CDR3 residues: CASSWDRTEAFF. The CDR3 nucleotides are TGTGCCAGCAGCTGGGACAGGACTGAAGCTTTCTTT.

The rearrangement joins TRBV7-2 to TRBJ1-4; D unclear. CDR3 length equals 14 residues. Germline V gene lookup returns CDR1 SGHTA and CDR2 FQGNSA. Trimming shortened V by 2 bases and J by 6 bases, and 10 bases separated the two germline ends. The CDR3 sequence is CASSLSPRDEKLFF. CDR3 nucleotide sequence: TGTGCCAGCAGCTTATCGCCGCGTGATGAAAAACTGTTTTTT.

The chain is built from TRBV7-2 and TRBJ2-1; D is undetermined. The CDR3 runs to 12 residues. The V end was cut by 1 base, the J end by 12 bases, with 10 bases between. Germline V gene lookup returns CDR1 SGHTA and CDR2 FQGNSA. The CDR3 spells CASSLGMVVQFF. The CDR3 DNA reads as TGTGCCAGCAGCTTAGGTATGGTAGTGCAGTTCTTC.

This rearrangement joins TRBV4-2 to TRBJ2-3; 12 bases are shared with TRBD2. Unmatched junction bases numbered 17, after V lost 4 bases and J lost 6 bases. The CDR3 has 19 residues. The germline gives CDR1 LGHNA, CDR2 YNFKEQ. In nucleotides, the CDR3 is TGTGCCAGCAGCCGTGCGGGAAGGGCGCGACTAGCGGGAGTGGATACGCAGTATTTT. Amino acid sequence: CASSRAGRARLAGVDTQYF.

V is TRBV4-2 and J is TRBJ2-5; D possibly corresponds to TRBD1 (6 bases). V was clipped by 0 bases and J by 6 bases, with 8 bases between them. This CDR3 has 13 amino acids. Germline V gene sequence: CDR1 LGHNA, CDR2 YNFKEQ. The CDR3, as DNA: TGTGCCAGCAGCCAAGATCAGGGGAAGACCCAGTACTTC. This gives the protein CASSQDQGKTQYF.

The chain is built from TRBV29-1 and TRBJ2-3; the D gene is possibly TRBD1 (5 bases). CDR1 and CDR2 from the germline V gene are SQVTM and ANQGSEA. This CDR3 region has 12 residues. V shed 6 bases and J shed 5 bases, with 12 bases lying between them. The CDR3 loop reads CSVRVSGDTQYF. CDR3 nucleotides: TGCAGCGTCAGGGTCTCTGGAGATACGCAGTATTTT.

The CDR3 DNA sequence: TGTGCCAGCAGCTTAGGCCCGGGACTAGCGGGTTACGAGCAGTACTTC. Translating gives CASSLGPGLAGYEQYF. The rearrangement joins TRBV7-6 to TRBJ2-7, with TRBD2 identical over 12 bases. The germline V gene has CDR1 SGHVS and CDR2 FNYEAQ. The V gene end was trimmed by 1 base and the J gene end by 4 bases; junction bases not matched to a gene: 5. The CDR3 totals 16 residues.

The chain has TRBV10-2 and TRBJ1-5; maybe TRBD1 (6 bases). The CDR3 is 14 residues long. V was trimmed by 5 bases and J by 3 bases, leaving 11 bases between them. From germline, CDR1 is WSHSY and CDR2 SAAADI. CDR3 in DNA: TGCGCCAGCAGTCACGGGACAACCAATCAGCCCCAGCATTTT. Translated: CASSHGTTNQPQHF.

The chain uses TRBV27 and TRBJ2-1; 14 positions match TRBD2. Germline CDR1 is MNHEY and CDR2 is SMNVEV (reference sequence). This CDR3 has 14 residues. The trim removed 7 bases at V and 9 bases at J, leaving 5 bases unmatched. Here the CDR3 reads CASKGTSGRGEQFF. The CDR3 nucleotides read TGTGCCAGCAAGGGGACTAGCGGGAGAGGTGAGCAGTTCTTC.

The chain combines TRBV27 with TRBJ1-4, with TRBD1 as a possible D gene (5 bases). The CDR3 has 17 residues. From germline, CDR1 is MNHEY and CDR2 SMNVEV (reference sequence). V lost 5 bases, J lost 6 bases, and 22 bases lay in between. The CDR3 loop reads CASSLNGRTARDEKLFF. CDR3 bases: TGTGCCAGCAGTCTAAACGGGAGAACAGCCAGGGATGAAAAACTGTTTTTT.

The V and J genes are TRBV28 and TRBJ2-4, with D hard to call. The CDR3 is 14 amino acids. The germline V gene has CDR1 MDHEN and CDR2 SYDVKM. Trimming stripped 6 bases from V and 0 bases from J, with 9 bases between. CDR3 in amino acids: CASSTRRAKNIQYF. In DNA form, the CDR3 reads TGTGCCAGCAGCACACGCAGAGCCAAAAACATTCAGTACTTC.

The chain has TRBV11-3 and TRBJ2-3, with D perhaps TRBD2 (5 bases). CDR3 size: 14 residues. With 5 bases removed from V and 5 bases from J, the gap between germline ends came to 14 bases. Germline values: CDR1 SGHNT, CDR2 YENEEA. The CDR3 DNA reads as TGTGCCAGCAGCCTCCGATCCGGGGTAGATACGCAGTATTTT. It is translated as CASSLRSGVDTQYF.

The J gene is TRBJ2-7, the V gene TRBV5-4, with a weak D call TRBD1 (6 bases). The V and J ends lost 2 bases and 0 bases respectively, with 15 bases between them. The CDR3 spans 16 residues. Looked up from germline, CDR1 is SGHNT and CDR2 is YYREEE (reference sequence). CDR3 region: CASSFFMTGPSYEQYF. Written as DNA, the CDR3 is TGTGCCAGCAGCTTTTTTATGACAGGTCCCTCCTACGAGCAGTACTTC.

The chain is built from TRBV20-1 and TRBJ1-5, with a weak D call TRBD1 (5 bases). V was clipped by 3 bases and J by 1 base, with 10 bases between them. Germline V gene lookup returns CDR1 DFQATT and CDR2 SNEGSKA (reference sequence). The CDR3 is 14 amino acids. CDR3 amino acids: CSARRGGSNQPQHF. The CDR3, as DNA: TGCAGTGCTAGGAGGGGCGGAAGCAATCAGCCCCAGCATTTT.

This clonotype was found once. The chain uses TRBV30 and TRBJ1-6, with a weak D call TRBD1 (5 bases). This CDR3 contains 13 residues. The germline V gene encodes CDR1 GTSNPN and CDR2 SVGIG (reference sequence). V lost 4 bases to trimming and J lost 10 bases, with 14 bases between them. For the CDR3, the DNA is TGTGCCTGGACTGCGGGGGGTCGATCACCCCTCCACTTT. Amino acids: CAWTAGGRSPLHF.

The CDR3 DNA is TGCAGTGCTCCGGATTCGACGGCGGAAGCTTTCTTT. Amino acids: CSAPDSTAEAFF. The genes are TRBV20-1 and TRBJ1-1; no firm D call. The CDR3 length is 12 residues. Germline V gene sequence: CDR1 DFQATT, CDR2 SNEGSKA (reference sequence). V lost 5 bases to trimming and J lost 8 bases, with 15 bases between them.

J is TRBJ2-7 and V is TRBV7-2; TRBD2 matches at 8 bases. V trimming: 1 base; J trimming: 2 bases; junction bases outside the gene matches: 4. The CDR3 totals 15 residues. CDR1 is SGHTA and CDR2 is FQGNSA in the germline V gene. CDR3 DNA sequence: TGTGCCAGCAGCTTAGACGCGGGAGGCACCTACGAGCAGTACTTC. It encodes CASSLDAGGTYEQYF.

This clonotype was seen only once. V and J are TRBV20-1 and TRBJ2-3, with TRBD1 matching 7 bases. CDR3 length: 15 residues. The V segment lost 3 bases and the J segment 0 bases; nucleotides outside the gene matches: 6. Germline CDR1 is DFQATT and CDR2 is SNEGSKA (reference sequence). CDR3 sequence: CSASYRGSSTDTQYF. As DNA, the CDR3 is TGCAGTGCTAGTTACAGGGGATCGAGCACAGATACGCAGTATTTT.